The T cell receptor beta chain described here comes from a study of shared clonotypes between healthy human individuals. Assay runs were performed at deep level. Assay used: immunoSEQ multiplex PCR; TCRdb lists only in-frame clones, some missing. The sample holds roughly 2,300,000 clones, around 90% seen once. A word on this clone: What it recognizes is unknown.

The CDR3 runs 14 residues. CDR1 is MGHRA, CDR2 YSYEKL, per germline. V was pared by 4 bases and J by 7 bases, with 13 bases between. Study conclusions and caveats: The represented genetic and exposure-history diversity was limited by the small number of donors. Generally, naive subsets (rather than memory subsets) showed larger estimated richness. The study's rarefaction showed incomplete sorted-subset sequencing despite large depth.

V and J are TRBV4-1 and TRBJ1-4, with no clear D. This TCR derives from a man in his late teens or twenties in good health. Some clones in this sample may be carry-over from other donors' samples. The specimen sequenced was naive CD4+ T cells from PBMCs. Indicated subset: CD45RA+ positively selected. Here the CDR3 DNA reads TGCGCCAGCAGCCTCCGGACCGATTCTGAAAAACTGTTTTTT. This encodes CASSLRTDSEKLFF.